These 21 T cell receptor beta chains originate from one sample sequenced in a study of blood T cell repertoires in COVID-19. Only in-frame clones appear in the TCRdb table, and some are missing; sequencing was by immunoSEQ multiplex PCR. The sample lists about 140,000 clones; 80% to 85% were seen once. Source material: peripheral blood. The origin of the receptors is a human donor in a cohort sampled during active COVID-19.

The rearrangement uses TRBV3-1 (or the pseudogene TRBV3-2) and TRBJ2-1; 7 bases fit TRBD2. CDR1 and CDR2 from the germline V gene are LGHDT and YNNKEL (reference sequence). With 0 bases clipped from V and 4 bases from J, the junction kept 6 bases outside the gene matches. This CDR3 is built from 16 residues. CDR3 loop: CASSQDYGGGYNEQFF. CDR3 nucleotides: TGTGCCAGCAGCCAAGATTACGGCGGGGGATACAATGAGCAGTTCTTC.

In the case of this clone: This same CDR3 is encoded by further DNA sequences in the sample. The V gene is TRBV7-2, the J gene TRBJ2-3; 11 nucleotides agree with TRBD2. CDR1 and CDR2 from the germline V gene are SGHTA and FQGNSA. V was pared by 2 bases and J by 5 bases, with 6 bases of the junction left unmatched. This CDR3 is 16 amino acids long. Here the CDR3 reads CASSLNSGGAKDTQYF. The CDR3 DNA is TGTGCCAGCAGCTTAAATAGCGGGGGGGCTAAAGATACGCAGTATTTT.

V is TRBV5-6 and J is TRBJ1-4; tentatively, D is TRBD1 (6 bases). The CDR3 spans 14 residues. Germline CDR1 reads SGHDT; CDR2 reads YYEEEE. The V end was cut by 4 bases, the J end by 8 bases, with 15 bases between. CDR3 in DNA: TGTGCCAGCAGCGGCGGGGGGCTTGGAGAAAAACTGTTTTTT. As protein: CASSGGGLGEKLFF.

The chain has TRBV10-3 and TRBJ2-3; TRBD1 might be the D (6 bases). V dropped 7 bases and J dropped 4 bases, with 12 bases sitting between them. Germline V gene sequence: CDR1 ENHRY, CDR2 SYGVKD. The CDR3 totals 13 residues. This CDR3 reads CAITGTGSDTQYF. In DNA form, the CDR3 reads TGTGCCATCACAGGAACAGGGTCAGATACGCAGTATTTT.

The V call is TRBV5-1, the J call TRBJ2-7; tentative D call: TRBD1 (6 bases). The CDR3 has 15 residues. Trimming cost V 4 bases and J 2 bases, with 16 bases left between them. From germline, CDR1 is SGHRS and CDR2 YFSETQ. The CDR3 bases are TGCGCCAGCAGCGCCCGAGAACAGGGCACCTACGAGCAGTACTTC. Protein: CASSAREQGTYEQYF.

The chain recombines TRBV5-6 with TRBJ1-5; weak D call: TRBD1 (5 bases). With 0 bases removed from V and 1 base from J, the gap between germline ends came to 5 bases. In germline, CDR1 is SGHDT, CDR2 YYEEEE. The CDR3 has 14 amino acids. The CDR3 DNA reads as TGTGCCAGCAGCTTGGGACAGAGCAATCAGCCCCAGCATTTT. It codes for CASSLGQSNQPQHF.

This rearrangement joins TRBV5-1 to TRBJ1-3; D gene uncertain. The CDR3 totals 15 residues. Trimming stripped 1 base from V and 2 bases from J, with 10 bases between. Germline V lookup: CDR1 SGHRS, CDR2 YFSETQ. CDR3: CASSLSFSAGNTIYF. The CDR3 coding sequence is TGCGCCAGCAGCTTGTCTTTCTCGGCTGGAAACACCATATATTTT.

V and J are TRBV4-1 and TRBJ2-3, with D perhaps matching TRBD1 (6 bases). CDR3 length equals 13 residues. V was pared by 3 bases and J by 5 bases, with 9 bases between. From germline, CDR1 is MGHRA and CDR2 YSYEKL. The CDR3 region is CASSHEQGDTQYF. The CDR3 bases are TGCGCCAGCAGCCACGAACAGGGAGATACGCAGTATTTT.

This clone was found a few times. The chain uses TRBV6-6 and TRBJ1-2, with D possibly being TRBD1 (5 bases). The V and J ends lost 6 bases and 6 bases respectively, with 14 bases between them. CDR1 and CDR2 (germline): MNHNY, SVGAGI (reference sequence). This CDR3 contains 13 residues. For the CDR3, the DNA is TGTGCCAGCAGCCTGACTGGGGCCAATGGCTACACCTTC. Encoded protein: CASSLTGANGYTF.

The chain recombines TRBV28 with TRBJ1-5; 10 positions match TRBD1. Per the germline V gene, CDR1 is MDHEN and CDR2 is SYDVKM. Trimming at V came to 6 bases and at J to 7 bases, leaving 6 bases not matched to a gene. This CDR3 has 14 amino acids. The CDR3 nucleotides read TGTGCCAGCAGCACCAGGACAGGGGGGCAGCCCCAGCATTTT. Amino acid sequence: CASSTRTGGQPQHF. Full variable domain (rest looked up from reference TRBV28 and TRBJ1-5): DVKVTQSSRYLVKRTGEKVFLECVQDMDHENMFWYRQDPGLGLRLIYFSYDVKMKEKGDIPEGYSVSREKKERFSLILESASTNQTSMYLCASSTRTGGQPQHFGDGTRLSIL.

The rearrangement links TRBV2 to TRBJ1-2; 9 bases are shared with TRBD1. Germline loops: CDR1 SNHLY, CDR2 FYNNEI. V lost 6 bases, J lost 7 bases, and 6 bases stayed unmatched. There are 13 residues in the CDR3. The CDR3 nucleotides read TGTGCCAGCAGAACGAACAGGGGGCTTGGCTACACCTTC. Amino acid sequence: CASRTNRGLGYTF.

The rearrangement links TRBV7-2 to TRBJ1-6; a weak D match, TRBD1 (5 bases). From germline, CDR1 is SGHTA and CDR2 FQGNSA. This CDR3 spans 13 amino acids. V lost 0 bases and J lost 9, with 6 bases in between. The DNA for the CDR3 is TGTGCCAGCAGCTTAGCAGGGGCTTCACCCCTCCACTTT. This gives the protein CASSLAGASPLHF.

The genes are TRBV18 and TRBJ1-1; no firm D call. The germline gives CDR1 KGHSH, CDR2 LQKENI. The CDR3 is made up of 14 amino acids. Trimming shortened V by 3 bases and J by 8 bases, and 16 bases separated the two germline ends. Written as DNA, the CDR3 is TGTGCCAGCTCACCCCTTCGGGGAGCCGCCGAAGCTTTCTTT. Translation gives CASSPLRGAAEAFF.

The chain is built from TRBV5-1 and TRBJ2-7; 12 bases match TRBD2. In germline, CDR1 is SGHRS, CDR2 YFSETQ. The V gene end was trimmed by 4 bases and the J gene end by 5 bases; junction bases not matched to a gene: 4. The CDR3 is 14 amino acids. CDR3 DNA sequence: TGCGCCAGCAGCAGGGGACTAGCGGGCGACGAGCAGTACTTC. Its translation is CASSRGLAGDEQYF.

A note on this clone: A read error may account for a junction end that differs from germline. The J gene is TRBJ2-2, the V gene TRBV7-7; 9 nucleotides line up with TRBD1. The CDR3 is made up of 15 amino acids. Per germline, CDR1 SSHAT and CDR2 FNYEAQ (reference sequence). In DNA, the CDR3 is TGTGCTAGCAGCGCGAAGGGACAGGGTACCGGGGAGCTGTTTTTT. Its translation: CASSAKGQGTGELFF.

The rearrangement joins TRBV7-6 to TRBJ2-7, with D possibly TRBD2 on 5 matching bases. Trimming left V 5 bases short and J 12 bases short, with 20 bases between. This CDR3 has 13 residues. Germline CDR1 reads SGHVS; CDR2 reads FNYEAQ. The CDR3 nucleotides are TGTGCCAGCAGCCGAATGGGAGCGGTCAGACCGTACTTC. The encoded protein is CASSRMGAVRPYF.

CDR3 DNA: TGCGCCAGCAGCTCGGATCAGGCCTATGGCTACACCTTC. Amino acids: CASSSDQAYGYTF. This chain links TRBV5-1 with TRBJ1-2; D gene uncertain. V was shortened by 3 bases and J by 4 bases, with 10 bases between the two germline ends. The CDR3 has 13 amino acids. CDR1 is SGHRS, CDR2 YFSETQ, per germline.

This chain connects TRBV6-2 or TRBV6-3 to TRBJ2-1, with D perhaps TRBD1 (6 bases). CDR3 size: 15 residues. V was pared by 5 bases and J by 4 bases, with 15 bases between. CDR1 and CDR2 (germline): MNHEY, SVGEGT. Written as DNA, the CDR3 is TGTGCCAGCAGTCGAGGGGGATTGAGTTACAATGAGCAGTTCTTC. Residues: CASSRGGLSYNEQFF.

This chain uses TRBV3-1 (or the pseudogene TRBV3-2) with TRBJ1-4, with D possibly TRBD1 on 5 matching bases. Germline CDR1 reads LGHDT; CDR2 reads YNNKEL (reference sequence). This CDR3 region has 15 residues. Trimming took off 4 bases at V and 0 bases at J, with 9 bases between the two ends. As DNA, the CDR3 is TGTGCCAGCAGCCCCGGGGGTGCAACTAATGAAAAACTGTTTTTT. It encodes CASSPGGATNEKLFF.

This clone was detected only a few times. The chain recombines TRBV7-2 with TRBJ2-1, with D possibly TRBD1 on 6 matching bases. The germline V gene encodes CDR1 SGHTA and CDR2 FQGNSA. The CDR3 sequence is 12 residues long. The ends were cut back, 5 bases at V and 6 bases at J, with 8 bases in the middle. This CDR3 is CASSQTGNEQFF. CDR3 in DNA: TGTGCCAGCAGCCAGACAGGCAATGAGCAGTTCTTC.

This sequence joins TRBV5-4 and TRBJ2-1; TRBD2 matches 8 bases. Trimming removed 0 bases from V and 6 bases from J; junction bases left unmatched: 2. CDR3 size: 14 residues. Germline lookup yields CDR1 SGHNT and CDR2 YYREEE (reference sequence). The CDR3 region is CASSLAGGVNEQFF. The CDR3 DNA follows: TGTGCCAGCAGCTTGGCGGGGGGGGTCAATGAGCAGTTCTTC.